Following are 21 T cell receptor beta chains from one sample sequenced in a study of blood T cell repertoires in COVID-19. TCRdb keeps only in-frame clones here, not all; method: immunoSEQ multiplex PCR. The table has around 300,000 clones, 80% to 90% seen once; the top ten hold roughly 2.3%. The sequenced sample consisted of PBMCs or T cells enriched from blood (not recorded which). These receptors all come from a woman under 30 who had recovered from COVID-19.

The chain recombines TRBV9 with TRBJ2-6; 7 bases agree with TRBD1. After removal of 4 bases from V and 1 base from J, the junction contained 8 bases not matched to a gene. CDR3 length: 17 amino acids. Germline V gene data show CDR1 as SGDLS and CDR2 as YYNGEE. CDR3 loop: CASSPVAGGSGANVLTF. In DNA form, the CDR3 reads TGTGCCAGCAGCCCCGTCGCAGGGGGATCTGGGGCCAACGTCCTGACTTTC.

The chain couples TRBV6-5 to TRBJ1-3, with D perhaps matching TRBD1 (5 bases). CDR1 is MNHEY, CDR2 SVGAGI, per germline. The CDR3 loop spans 14 amino acids. V lost 9 bases and J 4 bases, leaving 16 bases between the germline ends. The CDR3 reads CASTTGTLGNTIYF. The CDR3 region has the DNA TGTGCCAGTACGACCGGGACTTTAGGAAACACCATATATTTT.

The rearrangement links TRBV5-8 to TRBJ1-1, with D hard to call. Germline V gives CDR1 SGHTS, CDR2 YDEGEE. CDR3 length equals 13 residues. The V and J ends lost 2 bases and 3 bases respectively, with 8 bases between them. CDR3: CASSFRRDTEAFF. CDR3 nucleotides: TGTGCCAGCAGCTTCAGGAGGGACACTGAAGCTTTCTTT.

The chain couples TRBV28 to TRBJ1-5; a weak D match, TRBD1 (6 bases). The CDR3 contains 13 residues. Trimming took 1 base from V and 6 from J, leaving 7 bases between them. CDR1 is MDHEN, CDR2 SYDVKM, per germline. The CDR3, as DNA: TGTGCCAGCAGTTTATTAGGGGGTCAGCCCCAGCATTTT. Translation: CASSLLGGQPQHF.

The chain employs TRBV5-1 and TRBJ2-2; D remains ambiguous. V lost 4 bases and J lost 6, with 10 bases in between. The CDR3 spans 13 residues. The germline CDR1 and CDR2 sequences are SGHRS and YFSETQ. CDR3 coding DNA: TGCGCCAGCAGCCCACTGAGTTCCGGGGAGCTGTTTTTT. Its translation is CASSPLSSGELFF.

The table lists this clone with a count of one. This chain connects TRBV6-5 to TRBJ2-3; 14 nucleotides agree with TRBD2. The CDR3 extends over 15 amino acids. The V segment lost 7 bases and the J segment 7 bases; nucleotides outside the gene matches: 7. Germline V gives CDR1 MNHEY, CDR2 SVGAGI. This CDR3 is CASTPGLAGDNTQYF. CDR3 DNA sequence: TGTGCCAGCACCCCGGGACTAGCGGGGGATAATACGCAGTATTTT.

The V call is TRBV27, the J call TRBJ2-2; 8 bases are shared with TRBD1. Per germline, CDR1 MNHEY and CDR2 SMNVEV (reference sequence). The ends lost 5 bases at V and 6 bases at J; junction bases unmatched: 8. The CDR3 sequence is 15 residues long. The CDR3 protein is CASSPDRGRAGELFF. CDR3 nucleotide sequence: TGTGCCAGCAGTCCAGACAGGGGCCGGGCCGGGGAGCTGTTTTTT.

This clone was seen a single time. V and J are TRBV5-1 and TRBJ2-2; possible D gene TRBD2, 5 bases. Germline V gene data show CDR1 as SGHRS and CDR2 as YFSETQ. The CDR3 is 16 residues long. V was pared by 7 bases and J by 0 bases, with 16 bases between. CDR3 protein: CASRGSGNANTGELFF. The CDR3 nucleotides are TGCGCCAGCCGAGGGTCGGGAAACGCGAACACCGGGGAGCTGTTTTTT.

V usage is TRBV11-2 and J usage is TRBJ2-1, with 8 nucleotides matching TRBD2. This CDR3 has 14 residues. Trimming cost V 5 bases and J 12 bases; bases outside gene matches: 12. The V gene's germline CDR1 is SGHAT and CDR2 FQNNGV. CDR3 DNA sequence: TGTGCCAGCAGCCTACCACCATCCCGGGGGGGGCAGTTCTTC. Encoded protein: CASSLPPSRGGQFF.

The chain links TRBV7-9 to TRBJ2-3, with a possible D match to TRBD1 (5 bases). This CDR3 contains 14 residues. The germline V and J ends were trimmed by 2 bases and 12 bases, with 18 bases remaining between them. Germline V CDR1 and CDR2: SEHNR, FQNEAQ (reference sequence). The CDR3 DNA is TGTGCCAGCAGCTTATCATCGGGTGGGGCTTCCCAGTATTTT. Its protein product is CASSLSSGGASQYF.

The chain uses TRBV5-4 and TRBJ2-1; the match to TRBD2 covers 7 bases. V was pared by 0 bases and J by 0 bases, with 0 bases of the junction left unmatched. Per germline, CDR1 SGHNT and CDR2 YYREEE (reference sequence). The CDR3 is made up of 15 amino acids. The CDR3 coding sequence is TGTGCCAGCAGCTTGGGGGACTACTCCTACAATGAGCAGTTCTTC. Protein product: CASSLGDYSYNEQFF.

V usage is TRBV5-6 and J usage is TRBJ1-1; 9 positions match TRBD1. Germline V gene data show CDR1 as SGHDT and CDR2 as YYEEEE. The V segment lost 3 bases and the J segment 0 bases; nucleotides outside the gene matches: 6. The CDR3 loop spans 16 amino acids. The CDR3 DNA reads as TGTGCCAGCAGCTCAGGGACAGGGAACATGAACACTGAAGCTTTCTTT. This translates into CASSSGTGNMNTEAFF.

This chain uses TRBV2 with TRBJ1-1, with TRBD1 identical over 10 bases. Germline assignment: CDR1 SNHLY and CDR2 FYNNEI. After removal of 5 bases from V and 14 bases from J, the junction contained 11 bases not matched to a gene. This CDR3 contains 13 residues. CDR3 protein: CASSPGQGQTDFF. CDR3 DNA: TGTGCCAGCAGTCCGGGACAGGGGCAGACGGACTTCTTT.

The CDR3 spells CASSIGPSGNTIYF. The CDR3 DNA reads as TGTGCCAGCAGTATCGGTCCCTCTGGAAACACCATATATTTT. The V gene is TRBV6-5, the J gene TRBJ1-3; D is ambiguous. Trimming removed 5 bases at V and 0 bases at J, with 8 bases between. This CDR3 is 14 amino acids long. Germline V gives CDR1 MNHEY, CDR2 SVGAGI.

The chain uses TRBV27 and TRBJ1-4; 7 bases align to TRBD1. This CDR3 has 13 amino acids. The V segment lost 2 bases and the J segment 8 bases; nucleotides outside the gene matches: 2. Per the germline V gene, CDR1 is MNHEY and CDR2 is SMNVEV (reference sequence). The CDR3 nucleotides are TGTGCCAGCAGTTTAGCAGGGGGGGAAAAACTGTTTTTT. Translating gives CASSLAGGEKLFF.

The chain has TRBV19 and TRBJ1-2, with D perhaps TRBD1 (6 bases). This CDR3 has 15 residues. V was trimmed by 5 bases and J by 3 bases, leaving 16 bases between them. The germline V gene encodes CDR1 LNHDA and CDR2 SQIVND (reference sequence). CDR3 in DNA: TGTGCCAGTAGTCTCGACAGGCGACCTTACTATGGCTACACCTTC. This encodes CASSLDRRPYYGYTF.

The chain is built from TRBV18 and TRBJ2-4; D is perhaps TRBD2 (6 bases). The CDR3 totals 14 residues. Germline-derived CDR1 and CDR2 are KGHSH and LQKENI. Trimming shortened V by 6 bases and J by 2 bases, and 11 bases separated the two germline ends. The chain's CDR3 is CASSEGDTKNIQYF. The CDR3 DNA is TGTGCCAGCTCGGAGGGTGACACCAAAAACATTCAGTACTTC.

The chain couples TRBV28 to TRBJ1-2; D may be TRBD1 (5 bases). V gave up 3 bases and J gave up 3 bases, with 17 bases separating them. The germline gives CDR1 MDHEN, CDR2 SYDVKM. This CDR3 spans 16 amino acids. The CDR3 DNA reads as TGTGCCAGCAGTTTTTGGTTCATGGGGCGAGACTATGGCTACACCTTC. This gives the protein CASSFWFMGRDYGYTF.

This chain links TRBV5-4 with TRBJ2-7; 8 nucleotides agree with TRBD1. The germline V gene encodes CDR1 SGHNT and CDR2 YYREEE (reference sequence). This CDR3 spans 14 amino acids. The V gene end was trimmed by 3 bases and the J gene end by 7 bases; junction bases not matched to a gene: 9. The DNA for the CDR3 is TGTGCCAGCAGCTCAGGGGGCGGCTTGGATGAGCAGTACTTC. Protein product: CASSSGGGLDEQYF.

The chain recombines TRBV18 with TRBJ2-7, with 9 bases identical to TRBD1. Per germline, CDR1 KGHSH and CDR2 LQKENI. CDR3 length: 18 residues. The ends lost 3 bases at V and 1 base at J; junction bases unmatched: 13. CDR3 coding DNA: TGTGCCAGCTCACCGTTACCGGGACAGGGAAAACGGTCCTACGAGCAGTACTTC. This sequence encodes CASSPLPGQGKRSYEQYF.

CDR3 sequence (DNA): TGTGCCAGCAGTTTAGTTCTATCACCCCTCCACTTT. Protein product: CASSLVLSPLHF. The chain links TRBV28 to TRBJ1-6; D unclear. Deletions cut 2 bases from V and 10 bases from J, with 6 bases between. Per the germline V gene, CDR1 is MDHEN and CDR2 is SYDVKM. This CDR3 region has 12 residues.